These 25 T cell receptor beta chains were all obtained from the same sample, sequenced in a study of post-analysis software for immune sequencing data. Overall study findings and caveats: The five TRBV segments detected at higher frequency in patients than in controls included TRBV5-6, TRBV5-1 and TRBV20-1.

The library was made from cDNA and included unique molecular identifiers. A single record per CDR3 protein comes from TCRdb applying MiXCR to the PCR reads. The sample shows fewer than 850,000 distinct CDR3 sequences, around 27% of them seen only once. For these receptors, no antigen is known. The source material was blood. The receptors originated from a girl between 5 and 17 years old with multiple sclerosis.

The genes are TRBV10-3 and TRBJ2-4; 10 nucleotides agree with TRBD1. J lost 13 bases, V lost 2 bases, and 11 bases had no gene match. The CDR3 extends over 15 amino acids. Germline V CDR1 and CDR2: ENHRY, SYGVKD. The CDR3 coding sequence is TGTGCCATCAGTGAGAGGGACAGGGGTTCCAATGAGCAGTACTTC. Encoded protein: CAISERDRGSNEQYF.

This clonotype was seen repeatedly, ten times or more. The V call is TRBV9, the J call TRBJ2-3, with TRBD1 matching 10 bases. Germline values: CDR1 SGDLS, CDR2 YYNGEE. This CDR3 has 15 amino acids. V trimming: 5 bases; J trimming: 3 bases; junction bases outside the gene matches: 6. CDR3 DNA: TGTGCCAGCAGTGCGAGGACAGGGGGAACAGATACGCAGTATTTT. Translated, it gives CASSARTGGTDTQYF. Variable domain in full (rest from reference TRBV9 and TRBJ2-3): DSGVTQTPKHLITATGQRVTLRCSPRSGDLSVYWYQQSLDQGLQFLIQYYNGEERAKGNILERFSAQQFPDLHSELNLSSLELGDSALYFCASSARTGGTDTQYFGPGTRLTVL.

To note about this clonotype: A single base separates this from a much larger clone, so it may be a read error. The chain recombines TRBV10-3 with TRBJ2-5; tentative D call: TRBD2 (6 bases). Germline values: CDR1 ENHRY, CDR2 SYGVKD. Between the trimmed V and J ends, which lost 4 bases and 5 bases, there was a span of 11 bases. The CDR3 sequence is 13 residues long. The CDR3 DNA reads TGTGCCATCAGTGGGAGGGGATCTGAGACCCAGTACTTC. It is translated as CAISGRGSETQYF.

This clonotype was counted at least ten times. This chain uses TRBV6-4 with TRBJ2-3; TRBD2 is a possible D gene (6 bases). Germline CDR1 and CDR2: MRHNA and SNTAGT. V dropped 4 bases and J dropped 0 bases, with 8 bases sitting between them. This CDR3 comprises 14 residues. CDR3 protein: CASSVGLSTDTQYF. The CDR3 DNA is TGTGCCAGCAGTGTGGGACTTAGCACAGATACGCAGTATTTT.

Of note for this clonotype: One end of the junction does not line up with germline, which may come from a read error. The chain links TRBV7-8 to TRBJ2-7, with D tentatively TRBD2 (5 bases). Germline CDR1 and CDR2: SGHVS and FQNEAQ. This CDR3 contains 12 residues. The CDR3 loop reads CTSSRAAGEQYF. CDR3 DNA sequence: TGTACCAGCAGCCGGGCGGCGGGCGAGCAGTACTTC.

This chain uses TRBV6-1 with TRBJ2-1, with 7 bases fitting TRBD2. Germline lookup yields CDR1 MNHNS and CDR2 SASEGT. V trimming: 6 bases; J trimming: 3 bases; junction bases outside the gene matches: 8. There are 15 residues in the CDR3. CDR3 region: CASSATSEVYNEQFF. The CDR3, as DNA: TGTGCCAGCAGCGCCACTAGCGAGGTCTACAATGAGCAGTTCTTC.

This clonotype was observed a few times. This chain joins TRBV29-1 and TRBJ1-2; D uncertain. V dropped 7 bases and J dropped 7 bases, with 13 bases sitting between them. Germline values: CDR1 SQVTM, CDR2 ANQGSEA. This CDR3 comprises 11 residues. CDR3 residues: CSAGREGGYTF. The CDR3 DNA reads as TGCAGCGCCGGAAGGGAGGGTGGCTACACCTTC.

This clonotype was observed a handful of times. J is TRBJ1-2 and V is TRBV29-1; D call uncertain. The V gene's germline CDR1 is SQVTM and CDR2 ANQGSEA. The CDR3 consists of 11 residues. Trimming took off 4 bases at V and 2 bases at J, with 5 bases between the two ends. The CDR3 region has the DNA TGCAGCGTTGGGGCGAACTATGGCTACACCTTC. The encoded protein is CSVGANYGYTF.

This clonotype was observed a handful of times. This chain uses TRBV28 with TRBJ2-1; D might be TRBD1 (6 bases). The CDR3 runs 13 residues. Trimming removed 10 bases from V and 3 bases from J, with 13 bases in between. Germline V CDR1 and CDR2: MDHEN, SYDVKM. CDR3 in amino acids: CATEGGIYNEQFF. CDR3 bases: TGTGCCACAGAAGGGGGAATCTACAATGAGCAGTTCTTC.

The sample holds a few counts of this clonotype. The chain joins TRBV3-1 to TRBJ1-6; D is perhaps TRBD1 (5 bases). V lost 8 bases, J lost 9 bases, and 20 bases lay in between. From germline, CDR1 is LGHDT and CDR2 YNNKEL (reference sequence). CDR3 length: 15 amino acids. The CDR3 DNA is TGTGCCAGCCACCTAGGCTTCGGGGGTAGTTCACCCCTCCACTTT. Its translation: CASHLGFGGSSPLHF.

Many counts were recorded for this clonotype. This chain connects TRBV5-1 to TRBJ2-3; TRBD2 might be the D (6 bases). Germline V gives CDR1 SGHRS, CDR2 YFSETQ. The V end lost 5 bases, the J end lost 3 bases, and 13 bases lay between the germline ends. There are 14 residues in the CDR3. The CDR3 spells CASSLGGRTDTQYF. The CDR3 DNA is TGCGCCAGCAGTCTGGGGGGACGTACAGATACGCAGTATTTT.

This clonotype was seen more than once but under ten times. J is TRBJ2-3 and V is TRBV7-2; D is perhaps TRBD1 (5 bases). V was pared by 5 bases and J by 0 bases, with 18 bases between. This CDR3 is built from 17 residues. Per the germline V gene, CDR1 is SGHTA and CDR2 is FQGNSA. The CDR3 region is CASSRAGPPTSTDTQYF. In nucleotides, the CDR3 is TGTGCCAGCAGCAGGGCAGGGCCACCCACTAGCACAGATACGCAGTATTTT.

This chain joins TRBV6-5 and TRBJ1-2, with 7 positions matching TRBD1. V trimming: 0 bases; J trimming: 6 bases; junction bases outside the gene matches: 4. This CDR3 has 14 residues. Germline V gene data show CDR1 as MNHEY and CDR2 as SVGAGI. CDR3 sequence reads: CASSYSQGVDGYTF. The CDR3 DNA is TGTGCCAGCAGTTACTCGCAGGGGGTGGATGGCTACACCTTC.

This clonotype turned up a few times. The rearrangement uses TRBV13 and TRBJ2-7, with D possibly matching TRBD2 (5 bases). CDR1 is PRHDT, CDR2 FYEKMQ, per germline (reference sequence). V was shortened by 4 bases and J by 7 bases, with 20 bases between the two germline ends. CDR3 length equals 15 residues. The CDR3 here is CASSSSRRRLYEQYF. The DNA for the CDR3 is TGTGCCAGCAGCTCATCACGGAGGCGGCTATATGAGCAGTACTTC.

This clonotype was observed at least ten times. V gene TRBV20-1 combines with J gene TRBJ2-3; 13 bases line up with TRBD2. Looked up from germline, CDR1 is DFQATT and CDR2 is SNEGSKA (reference sequence). The ends lost 6 bases at V and 5 bases at J; junction bases unmatched: 8. CDR3 length: 15 amino acids. Here the CDR3 reads CSATGTSGEGDTQYF. The CDR3 nucleotides read TGCAGTGCGACCGGGACTAGCGGGGAAGGAGATACGCAGTATTTT.

Only a few counts were recorded for this clonotype. This rearrangement joins TRBV28 to TRBJ2-3; TRBD2 matches 9 bases. The CDR3 covers 17 residues. V lost 2 bases to trimming and J lost 2 bases; unmatched junction nucleotides: 8. CDR1 is MDHEN, CDR2 SYDVKM, per germline. The CDR3: CASSLGIGGRATDTQYF. DNA of the CDR3: TGTGCCAGCAGTTTAGGCATCGGCGGGAGGGCCACAGATACGCAGTATTTT.

This clonotype has more than one count but fewer than ten. The V and J genes are TRBV29-1 and TRBJ2-7, with 8 nucleotides matching TRBD2. The germline gives CDR1 SQVTM, CDR2 ANQGSEA. V shed 7 bases and J 0 bases; nucleotides not matched to a gene: 5. The CDR3 contains 13 residues. The CDR3 reads CSASGGPSYEQYF. The CDR3 DNA reads TGCAGCGCCTCGGGAGGGCCCTCCTACGAGCAGTACTTC.

The chain is built from TRBV6-6 and TRBJ1-2, with D perhaps TRBD1 (5 bases). CDR1 MNHNY and CDR2 SVGAGI come from the germline V gene (reference sequence). The CDR3 consists of 14 residues. V was clipped by 10 bases and J by 0 bases, with 15 bases between them. The CDR3 DNA reads as TGTGCCACCCGGGGACCGTCAGCTAACTATGGCTACACCTTC. It specifies CATRGPSANYGYTF.

The V call is TRBV5-5, the J call TRBJ2-3; unclear D gene. The CDR3 runs to 16 residues. Germline CDR1 and CDR2: SGHKS and YYEKEE (reference sequence). Trimming took off 3 bases at V and 5 bases at J, with 19 bases between the two ends. DNA of the CDR3: TGTGCCAGCAGCTCTCATGGTCTGGTTTCAGAAGATACGCAGTATTTT. Encoded protein: CASSSHGLVSEDTQYF.

The chain is built from TRBV9 and TRBJ2-1; 11 bases align to TRBD2. V lost 6 bases and J lost 5; bases outside the gene matches: 10. The CDR3 covers 16 residues. Germline V lookup: CDR1 SGDLS, CDR2 YYNGEE. CDR3 nucleotides: TGTGCCAGCAACTCGAGGACTAGCGGGCCGAACAATGAGCAGTTCTTC. Translating gives CASNSRTSGPNNEQFF.

This clonotype showed up just a few times. This chain joins TRBV9 and TRBJ2-1; 12 bases line up with TRBD2. The CDR3 consists of 16 residues. Germline trimming cut 4 bases from V and 9 bases from J; bases unmatched to any gene: 11. Germline CDR1 reads SGDLS; CDR2 reads YYNGEE. The CDR3 reads CASSLGASGRASEQFF. The CDR3 bases are TGTGCCAGCAGCCTAGGAGCTAGCGGGAGGGCCAGTGAGCAGTTCTTC.

This clonotype was observed once. V usage is TRBV20-1 and J usage is TRBJ1-2; 7 nucleotides line up with TRBD1. The ends lost 6 bases at V and 4 bases at J; junction bases unmatched: 11. The CDR3 sequence is 14 residues long. In germline, CDR1 is DFQATT, CDR2 SNEGSKA (reference sequence). Written as DNA, the CDR3 is TGCAGTGCCACCAATCTCCGGGACAGCTATGGCTACACCTTC. The encoded protein is CSATNLRDSYGYTF.

Comments on this clonotype: A much larger clonotype is one base distant, so this may be a read error. V usage is TRBV7-2 and J usage is TRBJ1-5; a weak D match, TRBD1 (6 bases). Germline V gives CDR1 SGHTA, CDR2 FQGNSA. The CDR3 has 13 residues. V was trimmed by 3 bases and J by 5 bases, leaving 8 bases between them. CDR3 nucleotides: TGTGCCAGCAGCTTTGACAGGTATCAGCCCCAGCATTTT. Amino acid sequence: CASSFDRYQPQHF.

This chain connects TRBV7-2 to TRBJ2-5, with 7 positions matching TRBD1. Germline V gene data show CDR1 as SGHTA and CDR2 as FQGNSA. The length of the CDR3 is 14 residues. The V gene end was trimmed by 2 bases and the J gene end by 2 bases; junction bases not matched to a gene: 2. The CDR3 region is CASSLPDRQETQYF. The CDR3 nucleotides read TGTGCCAGCAGCTTACCGGACAGGCAAGAGACCCAGTACTTC.

This clonotype was recorded once. The chain couples TRBV3-1 to TRBJ2-7; D is uncertain. The length of the CDR3 is 15 residues. Trimming cost V 0 bases and J 0 bases, with 9 bases left between them. Per germline, CDR1 LGHDT and CDR2 YNNKEL (reference sequence). CDR3 sequence reads: CASSQEQTPSYEQYF. The DNA for the CDR3 is TGTGCCAGCAGCCAAGAACAGACACCCTCCTACGAGCAGTACTTC.